This paragraph reports one T cell receptor beta chain. Its antigen is currently unknown. Germline V gene lookup returns CDR1 LGHNA and CDR2 YSLEER. The CDR3 has 18 residues. V lost 5 bases, J lost 6 bases, and 13 bases stayed unmatched. With no exceptions, donors were healthy Caucasians. TCRdb passed the 5' RACE reads through MiXCR, listing each CDR3 protein once. The profile shows about 520,000 distinct CDR3 sequences, under 25% of them singletons. The data derive from a study of identical twins. Broader study findings: Interpretation of the results relied on cross-sectional statistical analysis and not on following the same donors. Modelling underestimated the level of out-of-frame TCR alpha sharing observed in monozygotic twins.

The same data also contributed to another study, on T cells expressing NK-cell markers. In that study: Among the eight sequenced donors, seven tested HCMV-seropositive and one tested seronegative.

The V gene is TRBV4-3, the J gene TRBJ2-3; 14 bases align to TRBD2. The sample was CD4+ T cells sorted from blood. The source is a young woman in good health. CDR3 protein: CASSYGLAGGTKSDTQYF. CDR3 DNA sequence: TGCGCCAGCAGCTACGGACTAGCGGGAGGCACCAAATCCGATACGCAGTATTTT.